This TCR beta chain stems from a study of CD8 T cells in ankylosing spondylitis. Generation of TCR beta libraries employed quantitative 5'-RACE incorporating molecular barcodes. Each CDR3 protein gets one entry after TCRdb re-called the 5' RACE reads with MiXCR. Of some 120,000 distinct CDR3 sequences listed, about an eighth are singletons. The V gene's germline CDR1 is LNHNV and CDR2 YYDKDF (reference sequence). Trimming took off 3 bases at V and 9 bases at J, with 12 bases between the two ends. The CDR3 consists of 13 residues. Material: blood, either unsorted or a sorted T cell fraction (not recorded which). The rearrangement joins TRBV15 to TRBJ2-1; D possibly uses TRBD1 or TRBD2 (5 bases each). The source is a female donor with ankylosing spondylitis or in good health (not recorded which). CDR3 coding DNA: TGTGCCACCAGCAGGGGGGAGTCGGTTGAGCAGTTCTTC. Protein sequence: CATSRGESVEQFF.